This TCR beta chain comes out of a study of T cells expressing NK-cell markers. A note on this clonotype: Its antigen is undetermined.

This CDR3 spans 16 amino acids. Germline V CDR1 and CDR2: ENHRY, SYGVKD. TCRdb re-analyzed the 5' RACE reads; it lists each CDR3 protein once, without DNA. The sample data list around 550,000 distinct CDR3 sequences. Overall study findings and caveats: The CD3+CD56-NKG2C+ fraction was also led by these clonotypes in several donors.

The chain combines TRBV10-3 with TRBJ1-3; TCRdb's assignment of TRBD1 cannot be checked, as there is no DNA. The origin of this receptor is a man between 18 and 35 years old in good health. The sequenced sample was blood T cells: a sorted CD56 or NKG2C T cell subset, CD4+ or CD8+ T cells, or bulk PBMC T cells (not recorded which). CDR3 region: CAISEQTGTSGNTIYF.